These 9 T cell receptor beta chains originate from one sample sequenced in a study of shared clonotypes between healthy human individuals. Libraries were prepared by immunoSEQ multiplex PCR; TCRdb keeps only in-frame clonotypes and omits some of them. The sample has about a million clones; about 75% are singletons. Source material: memory CD4+ T cells sorted from blood. Subset indicated: CD45RA-negative fraction. All receptors derive from a man aged 18 to 29 in good health.

The chain carries TRBV18 and TRBJ2-5, with D possibly being TRBD2 (5 bases). V lost 4 bases, J lost 1 base, and 10 bases lay in between. This CDR3 contains 14 residues. In germline, CDR1 is KGHSH, CDR2 LQKENI. CDR3 bases: TGTGCCAGCTCACACCCGGGATCCCAAGAGACCCAGTACTTC. Its translation: CASSHPGSQETQYF. Full variable domain (remainder filled in from reference TRBV18 and TRBJ2-5): NAGVMQNPRHLVRRRGQEARLRCSPMKGHSHVYWYRQLPEEGLKFMVYLQKENIIDESGMPKERFSAEFPKEGPSILRIQQVVRGDSAAYFCASSHPGSQETQYFGPGTRLLVL.

CDR3 amino acids: CASSRGANTGELFF. For the CDR3, the DNA is TGTGCCAGCAGTAGGGGCGCGAACACCGGGGAGCTGTTTTTT. The chain combines TRBV6-5 with TRBJ2-2, with D possibly being TRBD1 (5 bases). V shed 5 bases and J shed 0 bases, with 7 bases lying between them. CDR3 length equals 14 residues. Germline-derived CDR1 and CDR2 are MNHEY and SVGAGI.

The chain recombines TRBV11-2 with TRBJ1-1; D is possibly TRBD1 (6 bases). Germline-derived CDR1 and CDR2 are SGHAT and FQNNGV. The CDR3 loop spans 11 amino acids. V lost 6 bases and J 8 bases, leaving 10 bases between the germline ends. The CDR3, as DNA: TGTGCCAGCAGACAGGGTCACGAAGCTTTCTTT. Translation gives CASRQGHEAFF. Full variable domain (remainder filled in from reference TRBV11-2 and TRBJ1-1): EAGVAQSPRYKIIEKRQSVAFWCNPISGHATLYWYQQILGQGPKLLIQFQNNGVVDDSQLPKDRFSAERLKGVDSTLKIQPAKLEDSAVYLCASRQGHEAFFGQGTRLTVV.

The rearrangement uses TRBV5-6 and TRBJ1-6, with TRBD1 matching over 9 bases. The CDR3 loop spans 17 amino acids. V lost 5 bases and J lost 1; bases outside the gene matches: 7. Germline CDR1 reads SGHDT; CDR2 reads YYEEEE. The CDR3 bases are TGTGCCAGCAGTCCCTTACAGGGGGCATCCTATAATTCACCCCTCCACTTT. This gives the protein CASSPLQGASYNSPLHF.

This sequence joins TRBV30 and TRBJ1-5, with 7 bases aligning to TRBD1. J was trimmed by 8 bases and V by 0 bases; bases with no gene match: 4. The CDR3 contains 13 residues. Germline CDR1 GTSNPN, CDR2 SVGIG (reference sequence). DNA for the CDR3: TGTGCCTGGAGTGTAAACCAGGGGGAGCCCCAGCATTTT. Translation: CAWSVNQGEPQHF.

The chain combines TRBV14 with TRBJ2-7; possible D gene TRBD1, 6 bases. The V gene's germline CDR1 is SGHDN and CDR2 FVKESK. V lost 5 bases, J lost 5 bases, and 19 bases lay in between. CDR3 size: 15 residues. The DNA for the CDR3 is TGTGCCAGCAGCGAAATACAGGGCCCGTCCAACGAGCAGTACTTC. This sequence encodes CASSEIQGPSNEQYF.

This sequence joins TRBV5-1 and TRBJ2-5; D is undetermined. The germline gives CDR1 SGHRS, CDR2 YFSETQ. V lost 4 bases, J lost 1 base, and 14 bases lay in between. This CDR3 has 15 amino acids. The CDR3 nucleotides are TGCGCCAGCAGCCTGACGCCACTCCTCCAAGAGACCCAGTACTTC. This gives the protein CASSLTPLLQETQYF.

The chain employs TRBV2 and TRBJ2-5; the match to TRBD2 covers 7 bases. The V segment lost 4 bases and the J segment 2 bases; nucleotides outside the gene matches: 4. The CDR3 runs to 14 residues. The germline V gene encodes CDR1 SNHLY and CDR2 FYNNEI. CDR3 nucleotides: TGTGCCAGCAGTGTTGGGGAGGGACAAGAGACCCAGTACTTC. Protein sequence: CASSVGEGQETQYF.

J is TRBJ2-7 and V is TRBV27; D call uncertain. The CDR3 has 13 residues. V lost 3 bases and J 3 bases, leaving 9 bases between the germline ends. Germline V CDR1 and CDR2: MNHEY, SMNVEV (reference sequence). CDR3 coding DNA: TGTGCCAGCAGTTTGTCTAGGAGCTACGAGCAGTACTTC. Translation gives CASSLSRSYEQYF.